Listed below are T cell receptor beta chains from one sample, sequenced in a study of cytomegalovirus exposure and HLA in healthy donors. Assay: immunoSEQ multiplex PCR; the TCRdb copy retains only in-frame clones and omits some. This sample has under 100,000 clones, with 62% found just once. Sequenced input: PBMCs. These receptor sequences come from a woman younger than 45 in good health and CMV-seropositive. The CDR3 runs from the conserved cysteine through the conserved F or W. The D gene is left open where the match is weak. The listing skips clone size in some rows; elsewhere it reads once, few, many or a size class.

CDR3 length	V gene	D gene	clone size	J gene	CDR3 DNA	CDR3 protein
14	TRBV6-5	TRBD1	-	TRBJ1-2	TGTGCCAGCAGACCTAACAGGGGGCTAAATGGCTACCCCTTC	CASRPNRGLNGYPF
15	TRBV19	TRBD1	-	TRBJ1-5	TGTGCCAGTAGTGCTCCAGGGGGCGGGTATCAGCCCCAGCATTTT	CASSAPGGGYQPQHF
16	TRBV19	-	few	TRBJ2-3	TGTGCCAGTAGTATATTGGAGACTAGTGGGGCAGATACGCAGTATTTT	CASSILETSGADTQYF
15	TRBV5-1	TRBD1	-	TRBJ1-6	TGCGCCAGCAGCTTGGGTGGGACAGGGAATTCACCCCTCCACTTT	CASSLGGTGNSPLHF
14	TRBV6-5	TRBD1	-	TRBJ2-7	TGTGCCAGCAGTTCGGGACAGGGGGCCTACGAGCAGTACTTC	CASSSGQGAYEQYF
13	TRBV30	-	-	TRBJ1-5	TGTGCCTGGAGTAAGAAGGGGGATCAGCCCCAGCATTTT	CAWSKKGDQPQHF
15	TRBV19	TRBD1	-	TRBJ1-1	TGTGCCAGTAGTATAGATAGGGGGCGGGCCACTGAAGCTTTCTTT	CASSIDRGRATEAFF
12	TRBV7-9	-	-	TRBJ1-1	TGTGCCAGCAGCTTCGACACCACTGAAGCTTTCTTT	CASSFDTTEAFF
12	TRBV6-6	-	few	TRBJ2-5	TGTGCCAGCAGTTACCGCCGGGAGACCCAGTACTTC	CASSYRRETQYF
16	TRBV19	TRBD1	few	TRBJ1-4	TGTGCCAGTAGTATAAAACAGGGGGCCGCTAATGAAAAACTGTTTTTT	CASSIKQGAANEKLFF
14	TRBV7-9	TRBD2	-	TRBJ2-7	TGTGCCAGCAGCTCCGGACTAGCGGGCACCGAGCAGTACTTC	CASSSGLAGTEQYF
16	TRBV14	-	-	TRBJ2-3	TGTGCCAGCAGCCAAGATCAGGGGGGCCTCACAGATACGCAGTATTTT	CASSQDQGGLTDTQYF
17	TRBV2	TRBD1	-	TRBJ2-2	TGTGCCAGCAGTACCGCCCTCGGGACAGGGGGGACCGGGGAGCTGTTTTTT	CASSTALGTGGTGELFF
13	TRBV30	TRBD1	few	TRBJ2-7	TGTGCCTGGAGAGGGGGCGCTACCTACGAGCAGTACTTC	CAWRGGATYEQYF
14	TRBV2	-	once	TRBJ1-1	TGTGCCAGCAGTGAATTGGGACAGAACACTGAAGCTTTCTTT	CASSELGQNTEAFF
14	TRBV2	TRBD1	-	TRBJ1-1	TGTGCCAGCAGCGCCGGGACAGTGAACACTGAAGCTTTCTTT	CASSAGTVNTEAFF
16	TRBV7-3	TRBD2	few	TRBJ2-3	TGTGCCAGCAGCTTAGGGGTAGTAGCGGGGGTGGATACGCAGTATTTT	CASSLGVVAGVDTQYF
14	TRBV13	TRBD1	few	TRBJ1-2	TGTGCCAGCAGCGTAGGACAGGGCCTGACCGGCTACACCTTC	CASSVGQGLTGYTF
13	TRBV11-3	-	-	TRBJ1-3	TGTGCCAGCAGCTTAGGAGTCGGAAACACCATATATTTT	CASSLGVGNTIYF
14	TRBV5-5	TRBD2	-	TRBJ2-2	TGTGCCAGCAGCTTTCTCGGGGGGGCCGGGGAGCTGTTTTTT	CASSFLGGAGELFF
14	TRBV9	-	few	TRBJ1-1	TGTGCCAGCAGCGTAGACAGTAGGAACACTGAAGCTTTCTTT	CASSVDSRNTEAFF
13	TRBV19	-	-	TRBJ2-7	TGTGCCAGTAGTGTGACATGGTCCTACGAGCAGTACTTC	CASSVTWSYEQYF